The next 29 T cell receptor beta chains were all read from a single sample in a study of beta chain features in type 1 diabetes. The study's findings and limits: The study found moderately but significantly shorter TCRB CDR3s in all four CD4+ subsets of Type 1 diabetes patients.

The whole isolated RNA underwent reverse transcription, so sequencing captured expressed TCRB transcripts. Libraries were prepared by immunoSEQ multiplex PCR; TCRdb keeps only in-frame clonotypes and omits some of them. The sample holds 640,000 or so clones, under 15% seen once. Their antigens are not known. Sequencing was carried out using naive CD4+ T cells from blood. The source is a man aged 18 to 29 with type 1 diabetes.

The rearrangement links TRBV29-1 to TRBJ1-1; no firm D call. Trimming left V 4 bases short and J 0 bases short, with 9 bases between. The CDR3 loop spans 13 amino acids. The V gene's germline CDR1 is SQVTM and CDR2 ANQGSEA. This chain's CDR3 is CSVAQKLNTEAFF. The DNA of the CDR3 is TGCAGCGTTGCTCAGAAGCTGAACACTGAAGCTTTCTTT.

This clone has more than one count but fewer than ten. The V and J genes are TRBV29-1 and TRBJ1-2; maybe TRBD1 (6 bases). CDR3 size: 13 residues. V was cut by 6 bases and J by 4 bases, with 15 bases left in between. Looked up from germline, CDR1 is SQVTM and CDR2 is ANQGSEA. CDR3 in amino acids: CSVADRLIYGYTF. The DNA of the CDR3 is TGCAGCGTAGCGGACAGACTCATCTATGGCTACACCTTC. Using reference TRBV29-1 and TRBJ1-2 for the parts outside the CDR3, the full variable domain is SAVISQKPSRDICQRGTSLTIQCQVDSQVTMMFWYRQQPGQSLTLIATANQGSEATYESGFVIDKFPISRPNLTFSTLTVSNMSPEDSSIYLCSVADRLIYGYTFGSGTRLTVV.

This clone was observed a handful of times. The chain is built from TRBV30 and TRBJ1-1, with 8 bases fitting TRBD1. This CDR3 contains 13 residues. Germline loops: CDR1 GTSNPN, CDR2 SVGIG (reference sequence). After removal of 7 bases from V and 2 bases from J, the junction contained 6 bases not matched to a gene. Here the CDR3 reads CAFWTGINTEAFF. Written as DNA, the CDR3 is TGTGCCTTCTGGACAGGGATAAACACTGAAGCTTTCTTT.

CDR3 coding DNA: TGTGCCACTGCCGGAGTTCGGGCTGAAGCTTTCTTT. This sequence encodes CATAGVRAEAFF. The gene calls are TRBV10-3 and TRBJ1-1, with no clear D. V lost 10 bases, J lost 6 bases, and 15 bases lay in between. The germline V gene has CDR1 ENHRY and CDR2 SYGVKD. The CDR3 covers 12 residues.

The chain employs TRBV5-4 and TRBJ2-3, with a possible D match to TRBD2 (5 bases). Germline loops: CDR1 SGHNT, CDR2 YYREEE (reference sequence). This CDR3 contains 13 residues. Deletions cut 2 bases from V and 5 bases from J, with 9 bases between. CDR3: CASSFYGEDTQYF. The CDR3, as DNA: TGTGCCAGCAGCTTCTACGGGGAAGATACGCAGTATTTT.

The chain links TRBV27 to TRBJ1-1; 7 nucleotides agree with TRBD1. From germline, CDR1 is MNHEY and CDR2 SMNVEV (reference sequence). V dropped 4 bases and J dropped 0; count of bases not matched to a gene: 5. CDR3 length: 15 residues. CDR3 in amino acids: CASSYRGGMNTEAFF. In nucleotides, the CDR3 is TGTGCCAGCAGTTACAGGGGAGGAATGAACACTGAAGCTTTCTTT.

This clone turned up a few times. The rearrangement links TRBV14 to TRBJ1-1; D remains ambiguous. The germline gives CDR1 SGHDN, CDR2 FVKESK. Deletions cut 4 bases from V and 6 bases from J, with 15 bases between. The CDR3 runs 14 residues. The DNA for the CDR3 is TGTGCCAGCAGCCCTTATGGCAGGCGGTCTGAAGCTTTCTTT. Translation: CASSPYGRRSEAFF. Based on the CDR3 plus reference TRBV14 and TRBJ1-1, the full variable domain is EAGVTQFPSHSVIEKGQTVTLRCDPISGHDNLYWYRRVMGKEIKFLLHFVKESKQDESGMPNNRFLAERTGGTYSTLKVQPAELEDSGVYFCASSPYGRRSEAFFGQGTRLTVV.

This clone was observed a few times. This sequence joins TRBV6-1 and TRBJ2-3; 10 bases are a match to TRBD2. The CDR3 length is 15 residues. The V and J ends lost 8 bases and 3 bases, in that order; junction bases with no gene match: 8. Looked up from germline, CDR1 is MNHNS and CDR2 is SASEGT. The CDR3 DNA reads TGTGCCAGCTGTCAGCGGGGGGGCCTAACAGATACGCAGTATTTT. Translated: CASCQRGGLTDTQYF.

In its sample, this clone was seen a few times. One junction end disagrees with the germline gene, perhaps due to a read error. The chain recombines TRBV7-7 with TRBJ2-7; possible D gene TRBD2, 5 bases. This CDR3 comprises 15 residues. Per germline, CDR1 SSHAT and CDR2 FNYEAQ (reference sequence). The CDR3, as DNA: TGTGCTAGCAGCCCCGGGGTGAAGGGTAGCGACGAGCAGTACTTC. This gives the protein CASSPGVKGSDEQYF.

This chain connects TRBV5-4 to TRBJ2-2, with D perhaps TRBD2 (5 bases). Trimming removed 4 bases from V and 4 bases from J, with 14 bases in between. The length of the CDR3 is 15 residues. Germline assignment: CDR1 SGHNT and CDR2 YYREEE (reference sequence). The CDR3 reads CASSLEVPSTGELFF. DNA for the CDR3: TGTGCCAGCAGCCTGGAGGTCCCGAGCACCGGGGAGCTGTTTTTT.

This clone was seen a few times. The rearrangement uses TRBV27 and TRBJ1-1, with unresolved D. The ends were cut back, 4 bases at V and 0 bases at J, with 9 bases in the middle. Germline values: CDR1 MNHEY, CDR2 SMNVEV (reference sequence). This CDR3 has 14 amino acids. Here the CDR3 reads CASSSRAVNTEAFF. CDR3 sequence (DNA): TGTGCCAGCAGTTCTCGGGCCGTGAACACTGAAGCTTTCTTT.

This clone occurred a few times. This sequence joins TRBV29-1 and TRBJ1-2; D remains ambiguous. V lost 4 bases and J 2 bases, leaving 5 bases between the germline ends. CDR3 length equals 11 residues. CDR1 is SQVTM, CDR2 ANQGSEA, per germline. The CDR3 region has the DNA TGCAGCGTTGGAACCAACTATGGCTACACCTTC. This sequence encodes CSVGTNYGYTF.

The rearrangement links TRBV7-9 to TRBJ1-1; D is perhaps TRBD1 (5 bases). Germline CDR1 is SEHNR and CDR2 is FQNEAQ (reference sequence). The V end was cut by 5 bases, the J end by 1 base, with 17 bases between. The CDR3 contains 16 residues. CDR3: CASSPGAGSENTEAFF. The CDR3 coding sequence is TGTGCCAGCAGCCCCGGAGCAGGGAGTGAGAACACTGAAGCTTTCTTT. Drawing the rest from reference TRBV7-9 and TRBJ1-1, the complete variable domain is DTGVSQNPRHKITKRGQNVTFRCDPISEHNRLYWYRQTLGQGPEFLTYFQNEAQLEKSRLLSDRFSAERPKGSFSTLEIQRTEQGDSAMYLCASSPGAGSENTEAFFGQGTRLTVV.

This clone was observed a few times. This rearrangement joins TRBV30 to TRBJ2-5, with D perhaps matching TRBD2 (7 bases). From germline, CDR1 is GTSNPN and CDR2 SVGIG (reference sequence). Trimming pared 4 bases from V and 1 base from J, leaving 16 bases between. The CDR3 contains 15 residues. The CDR3, as DNA: TGTGCCTGGACCCTAAGGGGGGGGGCCCAAGAGACCCAGTACTTC. This gives the protein CAWTLRGGAQETQYF.

The gene calls are TRBV28 and TRBJ1-1, with 9 bases that match TRBD1. Trimming took 6 bases from V and 3 from J; bases not matched to a gene: 5. The CDR3 covers 14 residues. Germline V lookup: CDR1 MDHEN, CDR2 SYDVKM. CDR3: CASRLGTGHTEAFF. The CDR3 DNA follows: TGTGCCAGCAGGCTCGGGACAGGGCACACTGAAGCTTTCTTT.

The chain uses TRBV7-2 and TRBJ2-3; 10 bases map to TRBD2. CDR1 is SGHTA and CDR2 is FQGNSA in the germline V gene. The V and J ends lost 5 bases and 4 bases, in that order; junction bases with no gene match: 6. The CDR3 loop spans 15 amino acids. CDR3 residues: CASSTSGGAPDTQYF. The DNA for the CDR3 is TGTGCCAGCAGCACCAGCGGGGGGGCCCCAGATACGCAGTATTTT.

V usage is TRBV19 and J usage is TRBJ2-7; D is unclear. Germline V lookup: CDR1 LNHDA, CDR2 SQIVND (reference sequence). The V and J ends lost 3 bases and 5 bases respectively, with 11 bases between them. The CDR3 length is 13 residues. CDR3 protein: CASSIETGNEQYF. In DNA form, the CDR3 reads TGTGCCAGTAGTATTGAGACTGGAAACGAGCAGTACTTC.

This clone was counted a few times. The genes are TRBV5-1 and TRBJ2-6, with TRBD2 as a possible D gene (5 bases). Trimming removed 0 bases at V and 0 bases at J, with 7 bases between. This CDR3 is built from 16 residues. The germline CDR1 and CDR2 sequences are SGHRS and YFSETQ. The CDR3 protein is CASSLGETSGANVLTF. The CDR3 region has the DNA TGCGCCAGCAGCTTGGGGGAGACCTCTGGGGCCAACGTCCTGACTTTC. The full variable domain, rest sourced from reference TRBV5-1 and TRBJ2-6, is KAGVTQTPRYLIKTRGQQVTLSCSPISGHRSVSWYQQTPGQGLQFLFEYFSETQRNKGNFPGRFSGRQFSNSRSEMNVSTLELGDSALYLCASSLGETSGANVLTFGAGSRLTVL.

This rearrangement joins TRBV2 to TRBJ2-3, with TRBD1 matching over 12 bases. Germline assignment: CDR1 SNHLY and CDR2 FYNNEI. The CDR3 contains 16 residues. The ends lost 6 bases at V and 7 bases at J; junction bases unmatched: 11. CDR3 protein: CASRQSPGQGANTQYF. CDR3 coding DNA: TGTGCCAGCAGGCAAAGTCCGGGACAGGGGGCGAATACGCAGTATTTT.

This sequence joins TRBV19 and TRBJ2-1; TRBD2 aligns across 7 bases. The V and J ends lost 5 bases and 0 bases, in that order; junction bases with no gene match: 7. The germline gives CDR1 LNHDA, CDR2 SQIVND (reference sequence). The CDR3 length is 16 residues. Here the CDR3 reads CASSLASGGSYNEQFF. In DNA form, the CDR3 reads TGTGCCAGTAGTTTGGCTAGCGGTGGCTCCTACAATGAGCAGTTCTTC.

This clone was detected a few times. The V and J genes are TRBV25-1 and TRBJ1-1; no clear D gene. V was pared by 3 bases and J by 1 base, with 12 bases between. CDR3 length equals 15 residues. Germline CDR1 reads MGHDK; CDR2 reads SYGVNS. The CDR3 spells CASSDSTVGNTEAFF. The DNA of the CDR3 is TGTGCCAGCAGTGACTCCACAGTGGGGAACACTGAAGCTTTCTTT.

CDR3 protein: CASSKKSRDGSPLHF. As DNA, the CDR3 is TGTGCCAGCAGCAAAAAAAGTAGGGACGGTTCACCCCTCCACTTT. The chain couples TRBV21-1 to TRBJ1-6. TRBV21-1 is flagged as a pseudogene. The CDR3 is 15 residues long.

There are a few counts of this clone. V usage is TRBV5-1 and J usage is TRBJ1-6; 7 nucleotides agree with TRBD1. Trimming cost V 3 bases and J 8 bases; bases outside gene matches: 8. CDR3 size: 15 residues. Per the germline V gene, CDR1 is SGHRS and CDR2 is YFSETQ. The CDR3 loop is CASSSQQGQYSPLHF. CDR3 nucleotide sequence: TGCGCCAGCAGCTCGCAACAGGGGCAATATTCACCCCTCCACTTT.

The genes are TRBV29-1 and TRBJ1-2; possible D gene TRBD1, 5 bases. Germline CDR1 SQVTM, CDR2 ANQGSEA. The CDR3 is 13 amino acids. V lost 5 bases to trimming and J lost 3 bases, with 13 bases between them. The CDR3 region is CSVREGRDYGYTF. The CDR3 DNA is TGCAGCGTTCGGGAGGGCAGGGACTATGGCTACACCTTC. The whole variable domain, remainder taken from reference TRBV29-1 and TRBJ1-2, is SAVISQKPSRDICQRGTSLTIQCQVDSQVTMMFWYRQQPGQSLTLIATANQGSEATYESGFVIDKFPISRPNLTFSTLTVSNMSPEDSSIYLCSVREGRDYGYTFGSGTRLTVV.

This clone was seen more than once but under ten times. This rearrangement joins TRBV7-3 to TRBJ1-6; D gene ambiguous. Per the germline V gene, CDR1 is SGHTA and CDR2 is FQGTGA. V was cut by 5 bases and J by 5 bases, with 4 bases left in between. The CDR3 has 12 amino acids. The CDR3 DNA reads as TGTGCCAGCAGCATAAATAATTCACCCCTCCACTTT. This translates into CASSINNSPLHF.

There are a few counts of this clone. V gene TRBV30 combines with J gene TRBJ1-5; 7 nucleotides line up with TRBD1. The CDR3 has 15 amino acids. V was pared by 5 bases and J by 1 base, with 8 bases of the junction left unmatched. Germline loops: CDR1 GTSNPN, CDR2 SVGIG (reference sequence). For the CDR3, the DNA is TGTGCCTGGTGCCCAGGGGGAAGGAGCAATCAGCCCCAGCATTTT. This codes for CAWCPGGRSNQPQHF.

The V and J genes are TRBV15 and TRBJ2-3; D gene uncertain. V gave up 5 bases and J gave up 1 base, with 13 bases separating them. CDR3 size: 15 residues. CDR1 is LNHNV, CDR2 YYDKDF, per germline (reference sequence). The DNA for the CDR3 is TGTGCCACCAGCTCCCCCCAAAGCGGCACAGATACGCAGTATTTT. This translates into CATSSPQSGTDTQYF.

The chain couples TRBV9 to TRBJ1-5; D is unclear. The CDR3 is 13 residues long. The ends were cut back, 2 bases at V and 5 bases at J, with 8 bases in the middle. Germline assignment: CDR1 SGDLS and CDR2 YYNGEE. The CDR3 DNA sequence: TGTGCCAGCAGCGTCGACGCCGATCAGCCCCAGCATTTT. This sequence encodes CASSVDADQPQHF.

V gene TRBV30 combines with J gene TRBJ1-4, with no clear D. This CDR3 has 11 amino acids. V was trimmed by 0 bases and J by 6 bases, leaving 2 bases between them. Germline CDR1 GTSNPN, CDR2 SVGIG (reference sequence). The CDR3 region is CAWSVYEKLFF. The DNA for the CDR3 is TGTGCCTGGAGTGTATATGAAAAACTGTTTTTT.